Sequencing of this T cell receptor beta chain was carried out in a study of blood T cells in healthy people across ages. The CDR3 covers 13 residues. Trimming pared 3 bases from V and 0 bases from J, leaving 2 bases between. Germline loops: CDR1 LNHNV, CDR2 YYDKDF (reference sequence). For the second PCR, which ran for roughly 6 to 12 cycles, a sample-barcoded 5' primer and a J-beta primer mix were used. TCRdb re-derived calls from the 5' RACE reads in MiXCR, one entry per CDR3 protein. Of 780,000 or so distinct CDR3 sequences listed, 25% are singletons. The data also belong to a second study, concerning T cells of mothers and their children. That report notes: It was related mother-child pairs that showed slightly higher overlap than unrelated pairs, without reaching significance.

This clonotype was sampled from a boy younger than 18 in good health. Specimen: blood. J is TRBJ2-2 and V is TRBV15, with D uncertain. CDR3 bases: TGTGCCACCAGCAGGCCGAACACCGGGGAGCTGTTTTTT. Protein product: CATSRPNTGELFF.